This TCR beta chain was recovered during a study of shared clonotypes between healthy human individuals. Study at large: Ranging from 18 to 49 in age, donors were a couple of women and three men.

Study results and limitations: Researchers sampled blood only, noting tissue repertoires likely differ. Naive subsets tended to show greater estimated richness than memory subsets.

With regard to this clone: Antigen: not known. This sample also contains other DNA sequences that code for the same CDR3.

The ends were cut back, 0 bases at V and 4 bases at J, with 6 bases in the middle. The CDR3 runs to 13 residues. The germline V gene has CDR1 SGHDT and CDR2 YYEEEE. Clones were sequenced by immunoSEQ multiplex PCR, and TCRdb holds only the in-frame ones, with some missing. The sample lists about 2 million clones, roughly 95% occurring once. Positive CCR7 selection of CD45RO-negative cells yielded the naive CD8 cells, and terminally differentiated effector memory CD45RA+ cells were excluded. The TCR was taken from a man in his late teens or twenties in good health. This rearrangement joins TRBV5-6 to TRBJ2-3; D perhaps matches TRBD1 (5 bases). The sample comprised naive CD8+ T cells sorted from blood. CDR3 region: CASSLGGADTQYF. The DNA of the CDR3 is TGTGCCAGCAGCTTGGGGGGCGCAGATACGCAGTATTTT. The full variable domain, its missing parts supplied by reference TRBV5-6 and TRBJ2-3, is DAGVTQSPTHLIKTRGQQVTLRCSPKSGHDTVSWYQQALGQGPQFIFQYYEEEERQRGNFPDRFSGHQFPNYSSELNVNALLLGDSALYLCASSLGGADTQYFGPGTRLTVL.